Reported below is one T cell receptor (beta chain). The antigen this receptor binds is unknown. No base quality values were provided; no much bigger clone lies one nucleotide off. Sequenced using an Illumina MiSeq. The raw public data were reprocessed by TCRdb itself: fastp quality trimming at Q25, MiXCR clonotype calling, in-frame beta chains only. Each CDR3 protein gets just one entry, which takes the most common genes and DNA from the rows behind it. For this sample there are 3,500 to 5,500 distinct CDR3 sequences; 9% to 10% appear just once. Around 31% of the sample is taken by the ten largest. This entry comes from a study. CDR1 and CDR2, looked up from the germline V gene (reference sequence), are GTSNPN and SVGIG. V is clipped by 1 base and J by 4 bases, and the sequence between their germline boundaries is 13 bases long. The CDR3 has 14 amino acids, counting the end cysteine and phenylalanine. Only the CDR3 part of the read is kept: 42 bases, read in frame from the first base.

The receptor chain draws on TRBV30 and TRBJ1-2; TRBD1 is a weak D gene call, 5 bases matching. The sequenced material came from CD4+ T cells from peripheral blood. This clonotype originated in a human donor with rheumatoid arthritis. The CDR3 protein: CAWSGVQGSYGYTF. In nucleotide form, the sequence is TGTGCCTGGAGTGGGGTGCAGGGCAGCTATGGCTACACCTTC.